The rows below give T cell receptor beta chains drawn from one sample of a study of chemoradiotherapy in HPV16-positive cancers. Profiling relied on immunoSEQ multiplex PCR, and the TCRdb table lists in-frame clones only, not all of them. The sample gives 10,000 to 15,000 clones, around 80% of which show up once; less than 2.5% is in the top ten. This material was collected from a patient who underwent chemoradiotherapy. These receptors all stem from a human donor with HPV-associated anogenital cancer. Both conserved end residues are part of each CDR3. D genes are given only for firm matches. Not every row has a clone size; where given, it reads once, few, many or a size class.

CDR3 DNA,CDR3 protein,J gene,clone size,V gene,D gene
TGTGCCAGCAGCGTAGAAACTACCGTAGACACAGATACGCAGTATTTT,CASSVETTVDTDTQYF,TRBJ2-3,-,TRBV9,-
TGTGCCAGTGGGGCCGGGACATTGAACACCGGGGAGCTGTTTTTT,CASGAGTLNTGELFF,TRBJ2-2,-,TRBV19,-
TGTGCCAGCGGGGGGACAGGGGGAATAGGCCTTAATTCACCCCTCCACTTT,CASGGTGGIGLNSPLHF,TRBJ1-6,-,TRBV9,TRBD1
TGTGCCTGGAGTTCTTTGATGGGGGGCCCCTACGAGCAGTACTTC,CAWSSLMGGPYEQYF,TRBJ2-7,few,TRBV30,-
TGCAGCGTTTTTACACCCACCGGCCACCCCACAGATACGCAGTATTTT,CSVFTPTGHPTDTQYF,TRBJ2-3,-,TRBV29-1,-
TGCGCCAGCAGCGGAACGGGACCGGCAGGAAATTCACCCCTCCACTTT,CASSGTGPAGNSPLHF,TRBJ1-6,-,TRBV5-1,-
TGTGCCAGCAGCCGAGACAGGAACTATGGCTACACCTTC,CASSRDRNYGYTF,TRBJ1-2,-,TRBV5-4,-
TGTGCCAGCAGCCCAGGCCAGAACACCGGGGAGCTGTTTTTT,CASSPGQNTGELFF,TRBJ2-2,-,TRBV7-2,-
TGTGCCAGCACACCCGCCGGGACAGGGGGTGTGGAGCAGTACTTC,CASTPAGTGGVEQYF,TRBJ2-7,-,TRBV6-5,TRBD1
TGTGCCAGCAGCTCCCACCTTAAAACGCCCCAGCATTTT,CASSSHLKTPQHF,TRBJ1-5,few,TRBV7-2,-
TGTGCCAGCAGCCTGGGGGGGGGCCAGCCCCAGCATTTT,CASSLGGGQPQHF,TRBJ1-5,-,TRBV5-6,-
TGTGCTAGCAGCACCGGGACAGGGGTAACCGGGGAGCTGTTTTTT,CASSTGTGVTGELFF,TRBJ2-2,-,TRBV7-7,TRBD1
TGTGCCATCAGTGAGGACAGGAACTATGGCTACACCTTC,CAISEDRNYGYTF,TRBJ1-2,few,TRBV10-3,-
TGTGCCAGCAGCTATCCCGAGACCCAGTACTTC,CASSYPETQYF,TRBJ2-5,-,TRBV2,-
TGTGCCAGCAGCGCCCAGGGACAGGGAGAGACCCAGTACTTC,CASSAQGQGETQYF,TRBJ2-5,-,TRBV9,TRBD1
TGTGCCAGCAGTTTAGTAGTAGCGGGGGAATTAATGGATACGCAGTATTTT,CASSLVVAGELMDTQYF,TRBJ2-3,-,TRBV28,TRBD2
TGCGCCAGCAGCTTCGGGGGAAGCGAAAAACTGTTTTTT,CASSFGGSEKLFF,TRBJ1-4,-,TRBV5-1,-
TGTGCCAGCAGTGGGGCGGGATCCTATAATTCACCCCTCCACTTT,CASSGAGSYNSPLHF,TRBJ1-6,-,TRBV2,-
TGCGCCAGCAGCTTGGGGGACCAAGGCGTGAACACTGAAGCTTTCTTT,CASSLGDQGVNTEAFF,TRBJ1-1,-,TRBV5-1,-
TGCGCCAGCAGCTTGTTTCAGGGGGGCTCCATCTCAGTCCGCAATCAGCCCCAGCATTTT,CASSLFQGGSISVRNQPQHF,TRBJ1-5,-,TRBV5-1,TRBD1
TGTGCCAGCGGACCGGGACCCGGGCACCAGCCCCAGCATTTT,CASGPGPGHQPQHF,TRBJ1-5,-,TRBV2,-
TGTGCCAGCAGCTCAAACCCTGGACTAGCGACTGATACGCAGTATTTT,CASSSNPGLATDTQYF,TRBJ2-3,-,TRBV7-3,TRBD2
TGTGCCAGCAGAAACAGGAGGGGCAATCAGCCCCAGCATTTT,CASRNRRGNQPQHF,TRBJ1-5,-,TRBV2,-
TGTGCCAGCAGCCCGACGGAGGACGGAAATCAGCCCCAGCATTTT,CASSPTEDGNQPQHF,TRBJ1-5,-,TRBV21-1,-
TGTGCCAGCAGTTACTCGACCGGGACGTATGGAGAGACCCAGTACTTC,CASSYSTGTYGETQYF,TRBJ2-5,-,TRBV6-5,-
TGTGCCAGCAGCTTAGCGGGGGGGCGTGGAGATACGCAGTATTTT,CASSLAGGRGDTQYF,TRBJ2-3,once,TRBV7-3,TRBD2
TGTGCCAGCAGCTCCGGCCCCTCGACAGGGCTCTCTGAAGCTTTCTTT,CASSSGPSTGLSEAFF,TRBJ1-1,few,TRBV7-3,TRBD1
TGTGCCAGCAGCTTTTCCGCCACTGCGCAGTATTTT,CASSFSATAQYF,TRBJ2-3,-,TRBV5-8,-
TGTGCCAGCAGCCCCACCGTGGGAGACACCATATATTTT,CASSPTVGDTIYF,TRBJ1-3,-,TRBV7-9,-
TGTGCCACCAGACAGGGGGATGAGCAGTTCTTC,CATRQGDEQFF,TRBJ2-1,-,TRBV19,TRBD1
TGTGCCACCAGCAGAGATGGGACAGGAAATTCACCCCTCCACTTT,CATSRDGTGNSPLHF,TRBJ1-6,medium-sized,TRBV15,TRBD1
TGTGCCAGCAGCCTTGAGGACAGCGAAGAGACCCAGTACTTC,CASSLEDSEETQYF,TRBJ2-5,-,TRBV6-5,-
TGCAGCGTGGCGGGACGTTATAACAATGAGCAGTTCTTC,CSVAGRYNNEQFF,TRBJ2-1,-,TRBV29-1,-
TGTGCCAGTAGTGCCGAGCGGGGGCTCTACAATGAGCAGTTCTTC,CASSAERGLYNEQFF,TRBJ2-1,once,TRBV19,TRBD2
TGTGCCAGCAGCTTACGGACAGGGGGCACTGAAGCTTTCTTT,CASSLRTGGTEAFF,TRBJ1-1,-,TRBV5-5,TRBD1
TGTGCCAGCAGTTACACTGCACCTTCCTACGAGCAGTACTTC,CASSYTAPSYEQYF,TRBJ2-7,-,TRBV6-5,-
TGCGCCAGCAGCTTTTATGGCAGGGACTCACCCCTCCACTTT,CASSFYGRDSPLHF,TRBJ1-6,few,TRBV5-1,-
TGTGCCAGCAGCCAACAGGGAAACTATGGCTACACCTTC,CASSQQGNYGYTF,TRBJ1-2,-,TRBV5-6,-
TGTGCCAGCAGCCAGGACAGGGGTCAGCCCCAGCATTTT,CASSQDRGQPQHF,TRBJ1-5,-,TRBV7-9,TRBD1